The sequence of this T cell receptor (beta chain) was determined in a study of CD8 T cells in ankylosing spondylitis. Broader study findings: Reportedly, significant enrichment of disease-linked clones occurred in matched ankylosing spondylitis synovial fluid.

This CDR3 is built from 14 residues. From germline, CDR1 is MGHDK and CDR2 SYGVNS. V was pared by 3 bases and J by 4 bases, with 12 bases between. Each CDR3 protein gets one entry after TCRdb re-called the 5' RACE reads with MiXCR. The sample contains a few hundred thousand distinct CDR3 sequences, roughly 20% of which appear only once. This clonotype was found many times. Its specificity is not known. The genes are TRBV25-1 and TRBJ1-2, with D possibly matching TRBD1 (5 bases). The source is a female donor with ankylosing spondylitis or in good health (not recorded which). Sequenced material: blood, either unsorted or a sorted T cell fraction (not recorded which). The CDR3 DNA sequence: TGTGCCAGCAGTGACCCGGGGAGGGGCTATGGCTACACCTTC. Protein sequence: CASSDPGRGYGYTF.